The clone carrying this T cell receptor beta chain has ten or more counts. The antigen remains unidentified. This specimen comes from a study of T cell repertoires in cytomegalovirus infection. Study background: Peptides in the study included HLA-C-restricted and HLA-B-restricted CMV epitopes.

Trimming pared 0 bases from V and 3 bases from J, leaving 17 bases between. Germline V gene sequence: CDR1 MGHRA, CDR2 YSYEKL. The CDR3 runs 17 residues. General study results and limits: HLA-C-restricted CMV clonotypes gave the most frequent clonotype in two of eight donors.

TCRdb reprocessed the reads with MiXCR, giving one entry per CDR3 protein. This repertoire shows approximately 76,000 distinct CDR3 sequences, roughly a quarter found once; its top ten account for about 50%. This TCR was sampled from a human donor in good health (CMV status not recorded). Some clones in this sample may be carry-over from other donors' samples. This rearrangement joins TRBV4-1 to TRBJ1-1, with D perhaps matching TRBD1 (6 bases). The sample was CD8+ T cells from cultured PBMCs, taken from culture after CMV antigen stimulation. CDR3 loop: CASSQDPAGVGDTEAFF. The CDR3 region has the DNA TGCGCCAGCAGCCAAGATCCGGCAGGGGTCGGCGACACTGAAGCTTTCTTT.